The 23 T cell receptor beta chains presented below share a single source sample, sequenced in a study of blood T cell repertoires in COVID-19. Method: immunoSEQ multiplex PCR; TCRdb's copy keeps in-frame clones and lacks some. This sample has about 330,000 clones; nearly 90% occur once, and the top ten carry 5.5% to 6%. Input material: PBMCs or T cells enriched from blood (not recorded which). These receptor sequences come from a woman between 25 and 40 years old who had recovered from COVID-19.

As concerns this clone: Other DNA sequences in the sample encode the same CDR3. The chain is built from TRBV9 and TRBJ1-5; no firm D call. CDR1 is SGDLS, CDR2 YYNGEE, per germline. This CDR3 contains 13 residues. The V end was cut by 2 bases, the J end by 7 bases, with 10 bases between. The CDR3, as DNA: TGTGCCAGCAGCGTGGGAGAAGGGCAGCCCCAGCATTTT. It specifies CASSVGEGQPQHF.

This clone was seen a single time. The chain uses TRBV7-2 and TRBJ2-7; 15 bases fit TRBD2. Trimming at V came to 3 bases and at J to 4 bases, leaving 13 bases not matched to a gene. The germline V gene encodes CDR1 SGHTA and CDR2 FQGNSA. This CDR3 contains 19 residues. The CDR3 DNA follows: TGTGCCAGCAGCTTGTACGCCCGGACTAGCGGGGGGGCCATGTACGAGCAGTACTTC. Translation gives CASSLYARTSGGAMYEQYF.

This chain links TRBV6-5 with TRBJ1-2, with a tentative D call TRBD1 (5 bases). CDR1 is MNHEY, CDR2 SVGAGI, per germline. Trimming removed 7 bases at V and 4 bases at J, with 16 bases between. The CDR3 covers 14 residues. The CDR3 region is CASTNQGGGYGYTF. CDR3 bases: TGTGCCAGCACTAATCAGGGTGGCGGCTATGGCTACACCTTC.

The chain combines TRBV6-5 with TRBJ1-6, with TRBD1 matching over 8 bases. After removal of 6 bases from V and 9 bases from J, the junction contained 7 bases not matched to a gene. Germline CDR1 MNHEY, CDR2 SVGAGI. The CDR3 is made up of 14 amino acids. DNA for the CDR3: TGTGCCAGCAGCACGACAGGGGTGAGTTCACCCCTCCACTTT. Protein sequence: CASSTTGVSSPLHF.

A single count supports this clone. The rearrangement links TRBV6-5 to TRBJ1-5; tentatively, D is TRBD1 (5 bases). CDR1 and CDR2 (germline): MNHEY, SVGAGI. The CDR3 is made up of 15 amino acids. The germline V and J ends were trimmed by 6 bases and 4 bases, with 16 bases remaining between them. CDR3 region: CASSIVWDFNQPQHF. CDR3 bases: TGTGCCAGCAGCATTGTTTGGGACTTTAATCAGCCCCAGCATTTT.

The chain links TRBV2 to TRBJ2-5; D is undetermined. The CDR3 sequence is 11 residues long. Germline V lookup: CDR1 SNHLY, CDR2 FYNNEI. Trimming removed 8 bases at V and 3 bases at J, with 7 bases between. The DNA for the CDR3 is TGTGCCAGCGCGGTGGAAGAGACCCAGTACTTC. It yields the protein CASAVEETQYF.

The J gene is TRBJ1-1, the V gene TRBV19, with 7 positions matching TRBD1. V shed 9 bases and J 6 bases; nucleotides not matched to a gene: 10. The CDR3 covers 13 residues. CDR1 LNHDA and CDR2 SQIVND come from the germline V gene (reference sequence). The CDR3 protein is CASGITGAAEAFF. In DNA, the CDR3 is TGTGCCAGCGGTATTACAGGGGCGGCTGAAGCTTTCTTT.

This clone was found once. The chain uses TRBV27 and TRBJ1-2; unclear D gene. CDR3 length: 14 amino acids. CDR1 is MNHEY and CDR2 is SMNVEV in the germline V gene (reference sequence). V lost 6 bases to trimming and J lost 4 bases, with 15 bases between them. CDR3 region: CASSSQNAPYGYTF. The CDR3 DNA is TGTGCCAGCAGCTCACAAAACGCTCCCTATGGCTACACCTTC.

This clone turned up a few times. The chain uses TRBV6-5 and TRBJ1-5; D remains unclear. CDR1 MNHEY and CDR2 SVGAGI come from the germline V gene. The CDR3 has 12 residues. V was clipped by 5 bases and J by 7 bases, with 9 bases between them. For the CDR3, the DNA is TGTGCCAGCAGTACGCCTGGCCAGCCCCAGCATTTT. It encodes CASSTPGQPQHF.

The rearrangement uses TRBV5-5 and TRBJ2-7; D gene unclear. Between the trimmed V and J ends, which lost 0 bases and 3 bases, there was a span of 10 bases. This CDR3 comprises 14 residues. Germline CDR1 reads SGHKS; CDR2 reads YYEKEE (reference sequence). CDR3 coding DNA: TGTGCCAGCAGCTTGGTTCAGGCCCGCTACGAGCAGTACTTC. It is translated as CASSLVQARYEQYF.

About this clone: An end of the junction differs from the germline gene, which may be a read error. Other DNA variants within this sample encode the same CDR3. The chain has TRBV6-5 and TRBJ1-2; no clear D gene. Germline lookup yields CDR1 MNHEY and CDR2 SVGAGI. The CDR3 covers 11 residues. Written as DNA, the CDR3 is TGTGCCAGCGGCGGGTATTATGGCTACACCTTT. This gives the protein CASGGYYGYTF.

This clone was seen a few times. The V gene is TRBV2, the J gene TRBJ1-1; TRBD1 might be the D (6 bases). V was cut by 11 bases and J by 0 bases, with 13 bases left in between. This CDR3 comprises 13 residues. Germline V gives CDR1 SNHLY, CDR2 FYNNEI. CDR3 sequence (DNA): TGTGCCGGGCACAGGGAATTGAACACTGAAGCTTTCTTT. It specifies CAGHRELNTEAFF.

The rearrangement uses TRBV9 and TRBJ2-3; possibly TRBD2 for D (6 bases). CDR3 length: 16 amino acids. Germline V gene sequence: CDR1 SGDLS, CDR2 YYNGEE. Trimming removed 4 bases at V and 0 bases at J, with 15 bases between. Written as DNA, the CDR3 is TGTGCCAGCAGCCCTATAGCGGATCCTAGCACAGATACGCAGTATTTT. Amino acid sequence: CASSPIADPSTDTQYF.

This rearrangement joins TRBV5-4 to TRBJ2-7; 8 nucleotides agree with TRBD1. The CDR3 loop spans 13 amino acids. Germline values: CDR1 SGHNT, CDR2 YYREEE (reference sequence). With V trimmed by 5 bases and J by 6 bases, 7 bases remained unmatched. The CDR3 protein is CASRGRGRREQYF. For the CDR3, the DNA is TGTGCCAGCAGGGGCAGGGGGCGTCGCGAGCAGTACTTC.

The chain is built from TRBV19 and TRBJ1-2, with 7 bases identical to TRBD1. The junction had 4 bases not matched to a gene; V was cut back by 4 bases and J by 2 bases. The germline V gene has CDR1 LNHDA and CDR2 SQIVND (reference sequence). The length of the CDR3 is 14 residues. The DNA for the CDR3 is TGTGCCAGTAGTACGTTACAGGGGAACTATGGCTACACCTTC. Its translation: CASSTLQGNYGYTF.

V gene TRBV15 combines with J gene TRBJ2-4, with no clear D. V was cut by 5 bases and J by 4 bases, with 24 bases left in between. The germline V gene has CDR1 LNHNV and CDR2 YYDKDF (reference sequence). The CDR3 consists of 18 residues. CDR3 protein: CATSPRRVKRGGKNIQYF. The CDR3 DNA follows: TGTGCCACCAGCCCGCGACGGGTGAAGAGAGGTGGAAAAAACATTCAGTACTTC.

This chain uses TRBV5-1 with TRBJ1-1; 7 bases are shared with TRBD1. The CDR3 covers 14 residues. V lost 1 base and J lost 5; bases outside the gene matches: 5. From germline, CDR1 is SGHRS and CDR2 YFSETQ. The CDR3 DNA is TGCGCCAGCAGCTTGCAGGGGGAATGGACTGAAGCTTTCTTT. Protein sequence: CASSLQGEWTEAFF.

This clone was detected a few times. This chain links TRBV5-6 with TRBJ1-2; no definite D call. Germline CDR1 is SGHDT and CDR2 is YYEEEE. The CDR3 extends over 11 amino acids. V lost 5 bases and J lost 1, with 3 bases in between. CDR3 DNA sequence: TGTGCCAGCAGTCATAACTATGGCTACACCTTC. It is translated as CASSHNYGYTF.

V and J are TRBV18 and TRBJ2-2, with TRBD1 matching over 7 bases. This CDR3 is 17 amino acids long. Germline-derived CDR1 and CDR2 are KGHSH and LQKENI. Losses at the gene ends were 3 bases for V and 4 bases for J; bases not matched to a gene: 11. The CDR3 DNA reads TGTGCCAGCTCACCCTGGGGACAGCCAGCGAGCACCGGGGAGCTGTTTTTT. Its protein is CASSPWGQPASTGELFF.

This chain connects TRBV4-1 to TRBJ1-5, with D possibly matching TRBD1 (5 bases). The CDR3 sequence is 14 residues long. The V gene's germline CDR1 is MGHRA and CDR2 YSYEKL. V was cut by 8 bases and J by 5 bases, with 16 bases left in between. CDR3 loop: CASAGRLGDQPQHF. The DNA of the CDR3 is TGCGCCAGCGCGGGACGGTTGGGGGATCAGCCCCAGCATTTT.

V and J are TRBV6-5 and TRBJ2-7; 15 nucleotides match TRBD2. The CDR3 totals 14 residues. The germline CDR1 and CDR2 sequences are MNHEY and SVGAGI. The ends lost 8 bases at V and 3 bases at J; junction bases unmatched: 2. The CDR3 DNA sequence: TGTGCCAGCGGGGGACTAGCGGGGGGCTACGAGCAGTACTTC. Translation gives CASGGLAGGYEQYF.

This chain joins TRBV18 and TRBJ2-7; 12 nucleotides align to TRBD1. The CDR3 consists of 16 residues. Germline loops: CDR1 KGHSH, CDR2 LQKENI. Unmatched junction bases numbered 6, after V lost 2 bases and J lost 4 bases. The CDR3 region is CASSPLGTGGGYEQYF. The CDR3 DNA follows: TGTGCCAGCTCACCATTGGGGACAGGGGGCGGTTACGAGCAGTACTTC.

This clone was detected once. The chain combines TRBV4-2 with TRBJ1-2; the match to TRBD1 covers 8 bases. Germline V gene lookup returns CDR1 LGHNA and CDR2 YNFKEQ. CDR3 length equals 16 residues. V trimming: 0 bases; J trimming: 4 bases; junction bases outside the gene matches: 7. CDR3 sequence: CASSQEVGDRSYGYTF. CDR3 nucleotides: TGTGCCAGCAGCCAAGAAGTTGGGGACAGGAGCTATGGCTACACCTTC.